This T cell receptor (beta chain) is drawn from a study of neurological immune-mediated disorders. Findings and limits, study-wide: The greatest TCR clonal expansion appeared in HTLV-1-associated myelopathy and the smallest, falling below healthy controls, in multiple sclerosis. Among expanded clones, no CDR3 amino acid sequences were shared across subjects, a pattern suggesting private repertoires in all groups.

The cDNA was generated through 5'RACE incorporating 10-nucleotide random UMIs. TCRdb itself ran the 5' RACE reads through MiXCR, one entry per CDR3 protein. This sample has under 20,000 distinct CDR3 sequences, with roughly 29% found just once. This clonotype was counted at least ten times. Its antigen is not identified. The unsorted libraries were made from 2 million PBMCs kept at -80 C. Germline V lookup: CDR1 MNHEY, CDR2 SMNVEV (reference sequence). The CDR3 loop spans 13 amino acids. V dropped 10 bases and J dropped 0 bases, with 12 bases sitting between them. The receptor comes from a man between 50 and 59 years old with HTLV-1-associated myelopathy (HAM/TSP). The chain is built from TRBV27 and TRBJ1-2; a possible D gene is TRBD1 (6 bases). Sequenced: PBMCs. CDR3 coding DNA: TGTGCCACCTCTGAGGGGGCTAACTATGGCTACACCTTC. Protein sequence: CATSEGANYGYTF.